The source of this T cell receptor (beta chain) is a study of T cell changes during pregnancy in multiple sclerosis. Measured with immunoSEQ multiplex PCR; TCRdb has only the in-frame clones, and not every one. The sample holds 17,000 or so clones, approximately 95% seen once. Germline trimming cut 4 bases from V and 0 bases from J; bases unmatched to any gene: 3. The CDR3 runs 14 residues. The germline V gene encodes CDR1 SGHRS and CDR2 YFSETQ. The V gene is TRBV5-1, the J gene TRBJ1-1; the match to TRBD1 covers 7 bases. This TCR was recovered from a female donor with multiple sclerosis, enrolled in a pregnancy study. Sequenced here: peripheral blood, sampled in the third trimester of pregnancy. Written as DNA, the CDR3 is TGCGCCAGCAGCAGAGGGACAGTGAACACTGAAGCTTTCTTT. Translating it yields CASSRGTVNTEAFF.